This T cell receptor (beta chain) is from a study of early T cells in non-severe SARS-CoV-2 infection. Study information: Unsorted whole blood bulk RNA was sequenced, with unpaired chains. Study-wide findings and caveats: VDJdb matching, biased toward anti-spike CD8 responses, missed private and CD4 specificities.

Germline V CDR1 and CDR2: SGHTA, FQGNSA. This CDR3 comprises 14 residues. Losses at the gene ends were 7 bases for V and 3 bases for J; bases not matched to a gene: 5. In regard to this clonotype: Its specificity is not known.

Individual cDNA molecules carried attached unique molecular identifiers. TCRdb recomputed calls from the 5' RACE reads with MiXCR, one row per CDR3 protein. The sample records 75,000 to 80,000 distinct CDR3 sequences, about a sixth being singletons. Material: whole blood. This clonotype was obtained from an adult who was a healthcare worker with PCR-confirmed SARS-CoV-2 infection or an uninfected control (not recorded which). The chain is built from TRBV7-2 and TRBJ2-7; 11 nucleotides line up with TRBD2. In DNA, the CDR3 is TGTGCCAGCACTTATACTAGCGGGGGCTACGAGCAGTACTTC. Translation gives CASTYTSGGYEQYF.